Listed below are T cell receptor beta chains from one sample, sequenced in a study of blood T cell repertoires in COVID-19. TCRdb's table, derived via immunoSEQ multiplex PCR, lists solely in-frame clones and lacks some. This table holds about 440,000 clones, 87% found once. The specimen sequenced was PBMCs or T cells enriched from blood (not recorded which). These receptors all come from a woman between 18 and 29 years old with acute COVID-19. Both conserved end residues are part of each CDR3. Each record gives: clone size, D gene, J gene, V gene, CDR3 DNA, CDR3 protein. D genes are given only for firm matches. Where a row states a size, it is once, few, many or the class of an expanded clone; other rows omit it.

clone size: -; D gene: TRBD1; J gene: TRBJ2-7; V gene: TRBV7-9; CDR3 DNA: TGTGCCAGCAGCTCGCCGGGACAGCTCTACGAGCAGTACTTC; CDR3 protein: CASSSPGQLYEQYF
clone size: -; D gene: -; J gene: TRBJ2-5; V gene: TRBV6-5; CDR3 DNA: TGTGCCAGCAGTTACTACCCGGAGCCACGAGGGGAGACCCAGTACTTC; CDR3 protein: CASSYYPEPRGETQYF
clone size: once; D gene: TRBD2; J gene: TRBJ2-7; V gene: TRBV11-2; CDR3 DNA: TGTGCCAGCAGCCGACTAGCGGGAGTCCGCGAGCAGTACTTC; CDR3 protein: CASSRLAGVREQYF
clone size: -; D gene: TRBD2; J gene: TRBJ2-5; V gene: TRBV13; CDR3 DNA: TGTGCCAGCAGCTTAGGGCCTAGCGGGGACCAAGAGACCCAGTACTTC; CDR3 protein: CASSLGPSGDQETQYF
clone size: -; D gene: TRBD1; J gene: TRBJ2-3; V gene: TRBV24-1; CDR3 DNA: TGTGCCACCAGTGACCCGGGACAGGATAGCACAGATACGCAGTATTTT; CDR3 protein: CATSDPGQDSTDTQYF
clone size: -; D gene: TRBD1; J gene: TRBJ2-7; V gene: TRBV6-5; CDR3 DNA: TGTGCCTCCGGGCGGGCAGGGGGCACCTACGAGCAGTACTTC; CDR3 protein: CASGRAGGTYEQYF
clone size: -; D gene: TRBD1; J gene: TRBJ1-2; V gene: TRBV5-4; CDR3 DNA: TGTGCCAGTAGACAGGGATCTAACTATGGCTACACCTTC; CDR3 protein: CASRQGSNYGYTF
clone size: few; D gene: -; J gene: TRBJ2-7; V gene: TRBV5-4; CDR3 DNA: TGTGCCAGCAGCACACAGGGACGGTCGATTATTGAGCAGTACTTC; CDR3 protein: CASSTQGRSIIEQYF
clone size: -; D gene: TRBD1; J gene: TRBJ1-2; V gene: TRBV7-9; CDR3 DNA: TGTGCCAGCAGCTTAGGGGACAGGGGGCACGTTGGCTACACCTTC; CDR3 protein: CASSLGDRGHVGYTF
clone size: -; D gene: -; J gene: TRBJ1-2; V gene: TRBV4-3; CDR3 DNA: TGCGCCAGCAGCCAATCTCTCGGAGTTAACTATGGCTACACCTTC; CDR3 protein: CASSQSLGVNYGYTF
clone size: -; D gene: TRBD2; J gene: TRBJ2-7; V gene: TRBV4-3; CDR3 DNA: TGCGCCAGCAGCCAAGGGTTGGGACTAGGGTCCTACGAGCAGTACTTC; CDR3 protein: CASSQGLGLGSYEQYF
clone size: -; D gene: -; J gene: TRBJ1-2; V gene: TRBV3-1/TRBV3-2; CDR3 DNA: TGTGCCAGCAGCCAAGGGGACCGGGGGGCACGGGGCTACACCTTC; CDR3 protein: CASSQGDRGARGYTF
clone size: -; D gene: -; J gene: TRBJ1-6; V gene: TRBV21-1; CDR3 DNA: TGTGCCAGCAGCAACAGGTTTCGTAGTTCACCCCTCCACTTT; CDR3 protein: CASSNRFRSSPLHF
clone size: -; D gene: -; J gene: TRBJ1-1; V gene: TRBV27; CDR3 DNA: TGTGCCAGCGCCCTCGGGGGAGTCAACACTGAAGCTTTCTTT; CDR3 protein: CASALGGVNTEAFF
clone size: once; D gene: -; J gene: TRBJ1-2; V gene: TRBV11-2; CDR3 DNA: TGTGCCAGCAGCCTAATGACAGAAAGCTATGGCTACACCTTC; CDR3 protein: CASSLMTESYGYTF
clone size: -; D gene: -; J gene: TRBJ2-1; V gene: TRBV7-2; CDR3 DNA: TGTGCCAGCAGCTTAAATAGTTTCCAGGTTGGGAATGAGCAGTTCTTC; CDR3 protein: CASSLNSFQVGNEQFF
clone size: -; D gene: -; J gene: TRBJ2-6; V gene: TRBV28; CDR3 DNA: TGTGCCAGCATGGACAGTTCGGCAGGGGCCAACGTCCTGACTTTC; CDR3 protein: CASMDSSAGANVLTF
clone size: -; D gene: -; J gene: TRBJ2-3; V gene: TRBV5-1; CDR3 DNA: TGCGCCAGCAGCTTAATTCCGACAGATACGCAGTATTTT; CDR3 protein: CASSLIPTDTQYF
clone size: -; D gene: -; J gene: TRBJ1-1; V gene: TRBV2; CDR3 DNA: TGTGCCAGCAGTAAAGGGAGGAACACTGAAGCTTTCTTT; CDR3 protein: CASSKGRNTEAFF
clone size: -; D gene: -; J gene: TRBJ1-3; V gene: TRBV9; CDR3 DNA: TGTGCCAGCTCCTCCCGGGGAGGGGTGGACACCATATATTTT; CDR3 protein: CASSSRGGVDTIYF
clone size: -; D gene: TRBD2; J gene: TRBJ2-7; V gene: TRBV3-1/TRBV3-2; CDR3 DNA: TGTGCCAGCAGCCATAAGAGCGGGAGGGCCCTCGGCGAGCAGTACTTC; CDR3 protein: CASSHKSGRALGEQYF
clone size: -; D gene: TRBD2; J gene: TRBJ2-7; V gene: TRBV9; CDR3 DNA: TGTGCCAGCAGCGTAACTAGCGGGACCAGGGTGGAGCAGTACTTC; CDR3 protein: CASSVTSGTRVEQYF
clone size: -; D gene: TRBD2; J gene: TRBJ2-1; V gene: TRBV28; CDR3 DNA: TGTGCCATCGCAACTCTAGCGGGAGGGGGGAATGAGCAGTTCTTC; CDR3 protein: CAIATLAGGGNEQFF
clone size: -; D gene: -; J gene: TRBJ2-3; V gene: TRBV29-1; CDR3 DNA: TGCAGCGTTGAAGCCGGCCCAGGGGATACGCAGTATTTT; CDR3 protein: CSVEAGPGDTQYF
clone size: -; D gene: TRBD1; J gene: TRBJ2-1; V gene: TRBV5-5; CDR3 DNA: TGTGCCAGCAGCCGTGACAGGGGCTCCTACAATGAGCAGTTCTTC; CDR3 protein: CASSRDRGSYNEQFF
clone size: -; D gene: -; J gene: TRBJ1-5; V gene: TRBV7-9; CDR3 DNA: TGTGCCAGCAGCCCCCGTGGAGACGGGAATCAGCCCCAGCATTTT; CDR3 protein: CASSPRGDGNQPQHF
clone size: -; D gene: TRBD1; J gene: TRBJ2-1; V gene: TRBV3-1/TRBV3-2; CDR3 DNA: TGTGCCAGCAGTCTCGGACAGGGGTTGTGGAATGAGCAGTTCTTC; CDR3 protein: CASSLGQGLWNEQFF
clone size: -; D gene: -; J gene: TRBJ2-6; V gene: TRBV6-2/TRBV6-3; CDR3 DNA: TGTGCCAGCAGTTATATTCGCGGACAGACAAGCTCTGGGGCCAACGTCCTGACTTTC; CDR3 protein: CASSYIRGQTSSGANVLTF
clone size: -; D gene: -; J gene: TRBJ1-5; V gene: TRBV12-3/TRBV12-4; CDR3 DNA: TGTGCCAGCAGTCCCCAGGGTTATCAGCCCCAGCATTTT; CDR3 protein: CASSPQGYQPQHF
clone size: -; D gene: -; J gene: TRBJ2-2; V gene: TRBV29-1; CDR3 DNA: TGCAGTGTGACCCTCGGGGGAAGCGGGGAGCTGTTTTTT; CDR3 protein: CSVTLGGSGELFF
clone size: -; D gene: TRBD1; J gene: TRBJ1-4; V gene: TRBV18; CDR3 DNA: TGTGCCAGCTCACTAAGTCCGGGACAGGGGCGATCAACTAATGAAAAACTGTTTTTT; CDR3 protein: CASSLSPGQGRSTNEKLFF
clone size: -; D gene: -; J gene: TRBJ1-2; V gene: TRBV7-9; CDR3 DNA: TGTGCCAGCAGCTTAGTCCCGGGTTCGGAAGGCTACACCTTC; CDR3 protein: CASSLVPGSEGYTF
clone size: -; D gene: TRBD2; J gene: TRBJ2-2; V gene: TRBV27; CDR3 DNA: TGTGCCAGCAGTTTCCCTAGCGGGAGGACCGGGGAGCTGTTTTTT; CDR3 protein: CASSFPSGRTGELFF
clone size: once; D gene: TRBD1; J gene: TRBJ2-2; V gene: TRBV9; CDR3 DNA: TGTGCCAGCAGCGTAAGGGACAGCGATTACTCGGGGGAGCTGTTTTTT; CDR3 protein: CASSVRDSDYSGELFF
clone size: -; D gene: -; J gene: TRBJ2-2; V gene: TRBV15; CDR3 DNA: TGTGCCACCAGCAGAGGGCAGGGGGAGCTGTTTTTT; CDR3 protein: CATSRGQGELFF
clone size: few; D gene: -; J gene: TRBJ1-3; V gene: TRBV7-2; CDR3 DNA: TGTGCCAGCAGCCCGAGCGGGGGTACTGGAAACACCATATATTTT; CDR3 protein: CASSPSGGTGNTIYF
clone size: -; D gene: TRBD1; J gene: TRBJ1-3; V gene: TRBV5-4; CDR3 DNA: TGTGCCAGCAGACATCAGGGGGTCTCTGGAAACACCATATATTTT; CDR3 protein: CASRHQGVSGNTIYF
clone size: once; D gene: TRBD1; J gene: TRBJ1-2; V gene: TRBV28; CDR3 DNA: TGTGCCAGCAGCTTGTCCGGGACAGGGTTATATGGCTACACCTTC; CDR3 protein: CASSLSGTGLYGYTF
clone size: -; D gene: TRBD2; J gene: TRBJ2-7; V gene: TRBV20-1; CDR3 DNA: TGCAGTGCTAGTCTAGCGGGAGGCTTAGAGCAGTACTTC; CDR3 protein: CSASLAGGLEQYF
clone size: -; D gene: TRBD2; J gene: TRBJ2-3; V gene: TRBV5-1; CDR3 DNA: TGCGCCAGCAGCTTTGATAGCGGGGGCTGGGGAAGCACAGATACGCAGTATTTT; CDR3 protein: CASSFDSGGWGSTDTQYF
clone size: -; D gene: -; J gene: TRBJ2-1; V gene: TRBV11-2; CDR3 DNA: TGTGCCAGCTCGTGGGCGGGGCCGCAGTTCTTC; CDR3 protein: CASSWAGPQFF
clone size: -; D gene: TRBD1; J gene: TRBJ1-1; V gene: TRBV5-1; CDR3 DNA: TGCGCCAGCAGCGGGATGGACAGGGGAATGAACACTGAAGCTTTCTTT; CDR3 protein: CASSGMDRGMNTEAFF
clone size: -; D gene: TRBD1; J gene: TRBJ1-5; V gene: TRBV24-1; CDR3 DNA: TGTGCCACCAGTGATTTGGGGAACAGGGGGTATCCGTCGCCCCAGCATTTT; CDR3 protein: CATSDLGNRGYPSPQHF
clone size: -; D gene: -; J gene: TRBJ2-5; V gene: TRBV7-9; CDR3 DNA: TGTGCCAGCAGCTTAGTCGCTACAGTACAAGAGACCCAGTACTTC; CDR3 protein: CASSLVATVQETQYF
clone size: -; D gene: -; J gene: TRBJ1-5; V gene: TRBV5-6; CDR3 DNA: TGTGCCAGCAGCTCTGGGGCCAATCAGCCCCAGCATTTT; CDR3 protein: CASSSGANQPQHF
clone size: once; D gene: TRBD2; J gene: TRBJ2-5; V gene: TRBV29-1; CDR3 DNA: TGCAGCGTTCAGCGGGGGGGTACGCAAGAGACCCAGTACTTC; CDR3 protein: CSVQRGGTQETQYF
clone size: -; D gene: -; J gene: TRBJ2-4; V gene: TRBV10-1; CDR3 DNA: TGCGCCAGCAGTGGAGGGTTAGCCAAAAACATTCAGTACTTC; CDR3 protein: CASSGGLAKNIQYF
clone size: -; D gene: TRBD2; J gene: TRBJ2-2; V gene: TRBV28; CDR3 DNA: TGTGCCAGCAGTTTAAGGCCTAGCGGGGGATCTAAAATGCAGAACACCGGGGAGCTGTTTTTT; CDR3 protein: CASSLRPSGGSKMQNTGELFF
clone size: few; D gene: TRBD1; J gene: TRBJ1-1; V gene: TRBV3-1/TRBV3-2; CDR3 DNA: TGTGCCAGCAGCCAAGAAGGGGACAGTGAAGCTTTCTTT; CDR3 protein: CASSQEGDSEAFF
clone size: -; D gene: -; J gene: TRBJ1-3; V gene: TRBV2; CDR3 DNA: TGTGCCACCCAATCTGGAAACACCATATATTTT; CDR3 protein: CATQSGNTIYF
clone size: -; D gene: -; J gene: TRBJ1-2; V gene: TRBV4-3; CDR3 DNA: TGCGCCAGCAGCCAAGATTCCGGGGGGGGCTATGGCTACACCTTC; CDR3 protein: CASSQDSGGGYGYTF
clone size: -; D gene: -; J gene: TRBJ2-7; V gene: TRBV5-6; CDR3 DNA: TGTGCCAGCACGGACCGGGGCTACGAGCAGTACTTC; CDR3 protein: CASTDRGYEQYF
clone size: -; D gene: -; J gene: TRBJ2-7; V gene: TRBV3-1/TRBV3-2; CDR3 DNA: TGTGCCAGCAGCCATGGGACTCGTAGGACATGGCAGTACTTC; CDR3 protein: CASSHGTRRTWQYF